Given below is one T cell receptor (beta chain) in context. Its antigen is as yet unknown. This sample's treatment: roughly 20 received Ad26.COV2.S at low or high dose, single or two shots; 5 received placebo; per-sample allocation not given. Collection of samples fell on day 63 after the first vaccine or placebo injection. This Boston cohort included adults aged 18-55 years. What was given as vaccine was an Ad26 vector encoding Wuhan-strain SARS-CoV-2 spike. The sample belongs to a study of Ad26.COV2.S vaccination and SARS-CoV-2 variants. Across the whole study: Donor got 5x10^10 or 1x10^11 viral particles of Ad26.COV2.S.

The V gene end was trimmed by 4 bases and the J gene end by 1 base; junction bases not matched to a gene: 5. The CDR3 totals 16 residues. Germline V gives CDR1 LGHNA, CDR2 YSLEER. The data were produced by immunoSEQ multiplex PCR, yet TCRdb's version contains in-frame clones alone and is incomplete. The repertoire consists of about 350,000 clones, with 70% to 90% occurring once and the leading ten covering roughly 10%. Study-wide results and caveats: Those who received the vaccine showed greater spike-specific TCR breadth than those given placebo.

Specimen: peripheral blood, collected in a trial of Ad26.COV2.S vaccine versus placebo. This sequence joins TRBV4-3 and TRBJ2-5; TRBD2 agrees at 11 bases. The sequence came from a person aged 18-65 years who received the Ad26.COV2.S COVID-19 vaccine or a placebo. DNA of the CDR3: TGCGCCAGCAGCCCCCGACTAGCGGGACTCCAAGAGACCCAGTACTTC. Its protein is CASSPRLAGLQETQYF.